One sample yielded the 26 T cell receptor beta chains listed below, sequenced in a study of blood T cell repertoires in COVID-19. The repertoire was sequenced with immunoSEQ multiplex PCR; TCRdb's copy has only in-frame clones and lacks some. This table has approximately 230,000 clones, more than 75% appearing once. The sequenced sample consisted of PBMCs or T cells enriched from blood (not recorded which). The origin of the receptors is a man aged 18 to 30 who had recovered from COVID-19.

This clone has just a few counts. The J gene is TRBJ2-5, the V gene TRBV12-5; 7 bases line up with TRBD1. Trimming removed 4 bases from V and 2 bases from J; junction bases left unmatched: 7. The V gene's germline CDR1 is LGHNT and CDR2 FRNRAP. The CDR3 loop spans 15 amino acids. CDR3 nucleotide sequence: TGTGCTAGTGGTTCCCGAACAGGGGTTCAAGAGACCCAGTACTTC. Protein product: CASGSRTGVQETQYF.

CDR3 region: CASSPTEVRTDTQYF. The CDR3 bases are TGTGCCAGCAGCCCAACGGAGGTTCGCACAGATACGCAGTATTTT. This chain links TRBV5-4 with TRBJ2-3; the D gene is possibly TRBD2 (5 bases). This CDR3 region has 15 residues. V was shortened by 4 bases and J by 1 base, with 13 bases between the two germline ends. CDR1 is SGHNT and CDR2 is YYREEE in the germline V gene (reference sequence).

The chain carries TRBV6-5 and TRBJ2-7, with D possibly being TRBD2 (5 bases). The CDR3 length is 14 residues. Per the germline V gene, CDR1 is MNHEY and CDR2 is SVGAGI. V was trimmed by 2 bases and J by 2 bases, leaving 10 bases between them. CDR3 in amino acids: CASSYQRMTYEQYF. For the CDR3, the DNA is TGTGCCAGCAGTTACCAGCGGATGACCTACGAGCAGTACTTC.

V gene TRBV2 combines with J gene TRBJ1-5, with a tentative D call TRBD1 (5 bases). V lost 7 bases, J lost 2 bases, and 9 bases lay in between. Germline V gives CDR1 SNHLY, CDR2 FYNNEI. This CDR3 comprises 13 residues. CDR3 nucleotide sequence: TGTGCCAGCAATCCCAGGGGCAATCAGCCCCAGCATTTT. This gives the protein CASNPRGNQPQHF.

Written as DNA, the CDR3 is TGTGCTAGTGGTGCGGGACAGCAGAACACTGAAGCTTTCTTT. Translating gives CASGAGQQNTEAFF. This chain uses TRBV12-5 with TRBJ1-1; 7 nucleotides line up with TRBD1. The junction had 4 bases not matched to a gene; V was cut back by 5 bases and J by 1 base. The CDR3 runs 14 residues. The germline gives CDR1 LGHNT, CDR2 FRNRAP.

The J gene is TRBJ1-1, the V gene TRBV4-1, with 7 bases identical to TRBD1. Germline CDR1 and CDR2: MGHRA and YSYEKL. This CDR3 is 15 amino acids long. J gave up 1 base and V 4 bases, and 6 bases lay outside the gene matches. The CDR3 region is CASSLHRGTNTEAFF. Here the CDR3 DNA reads TGCGCCAGCAGCCTTCACAGGGGAACGAACACTGAAGCTTTCTTT.

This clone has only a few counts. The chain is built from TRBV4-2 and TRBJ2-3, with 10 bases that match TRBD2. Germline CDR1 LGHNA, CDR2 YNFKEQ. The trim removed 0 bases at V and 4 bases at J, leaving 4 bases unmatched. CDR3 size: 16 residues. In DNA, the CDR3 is TGTGCCAGCAGCCAAGATCAGCGGGGGGGCCCAGATACGCAGTATTTT. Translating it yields CASSQDQRGGPDTQYF.

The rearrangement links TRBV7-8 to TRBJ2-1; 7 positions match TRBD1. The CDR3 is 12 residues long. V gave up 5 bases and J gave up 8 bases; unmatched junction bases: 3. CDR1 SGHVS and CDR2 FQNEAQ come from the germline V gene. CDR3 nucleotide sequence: TGTGCCAGCAGCCGAACAGGGGATGAGCAGTTCTTC. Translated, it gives CASSRTGDEQFF.

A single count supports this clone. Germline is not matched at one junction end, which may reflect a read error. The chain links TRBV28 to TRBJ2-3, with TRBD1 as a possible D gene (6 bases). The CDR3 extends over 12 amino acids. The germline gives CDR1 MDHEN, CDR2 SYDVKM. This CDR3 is CASSKRTDTQYF. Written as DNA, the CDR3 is TGTGCCAGCAGTAAACGGACAGACACGCAGTATTTT.

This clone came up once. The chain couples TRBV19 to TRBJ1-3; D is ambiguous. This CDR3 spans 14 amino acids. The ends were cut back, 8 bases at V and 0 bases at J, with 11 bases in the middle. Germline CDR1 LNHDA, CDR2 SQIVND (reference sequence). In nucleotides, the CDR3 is TGTGCCAGTGCCCTTTGGAGCTCTGGAAACACCATATATTTT. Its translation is CASALWSSGNTIYF.

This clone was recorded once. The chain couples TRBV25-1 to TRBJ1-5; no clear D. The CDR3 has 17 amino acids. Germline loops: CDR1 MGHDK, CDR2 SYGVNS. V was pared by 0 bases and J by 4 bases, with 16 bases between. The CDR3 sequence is CASSEYSPQPINQPQHF. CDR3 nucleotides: TGTGCCAGCAGTGAATATTCCCCACAGCCCATTAATCAGCCCCAGCATTTT.

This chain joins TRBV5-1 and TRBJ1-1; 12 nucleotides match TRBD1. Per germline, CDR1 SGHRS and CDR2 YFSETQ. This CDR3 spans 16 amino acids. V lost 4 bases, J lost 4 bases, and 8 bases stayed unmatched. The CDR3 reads CASSLRDRGLGTEAFF. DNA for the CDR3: TGCGCCAGCAGCCTAAGGGACAGGGGGCTAGGCACTGAAGCTTTCTTT.

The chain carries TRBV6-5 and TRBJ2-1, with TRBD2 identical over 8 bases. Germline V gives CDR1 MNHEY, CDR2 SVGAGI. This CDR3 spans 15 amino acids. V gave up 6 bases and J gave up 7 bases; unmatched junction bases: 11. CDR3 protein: CASSRTGGVYNEQFF. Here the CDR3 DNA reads TGTGCCAGCAGCCGCACCGGGGGGGTGTATAATGAGCAGTTCTTC.

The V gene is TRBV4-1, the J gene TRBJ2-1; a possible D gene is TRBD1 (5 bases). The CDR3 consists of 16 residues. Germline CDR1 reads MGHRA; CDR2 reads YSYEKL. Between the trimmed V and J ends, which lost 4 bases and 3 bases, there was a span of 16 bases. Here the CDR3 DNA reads TGCGCCAGCAGCCCTCCCATGGGGCCCCTCTACAATGAGCAGTTCTTC. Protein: CASSPPMGPLYNEQFF.

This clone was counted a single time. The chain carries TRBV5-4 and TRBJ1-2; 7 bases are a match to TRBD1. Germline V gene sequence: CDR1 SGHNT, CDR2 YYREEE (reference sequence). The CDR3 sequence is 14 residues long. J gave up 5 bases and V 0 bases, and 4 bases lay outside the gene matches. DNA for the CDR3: TGTGCCAGCAGCTTGGCCGGACAGGCTTATGGCTACACCTTC. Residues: CASSLAGQAYGYTF.

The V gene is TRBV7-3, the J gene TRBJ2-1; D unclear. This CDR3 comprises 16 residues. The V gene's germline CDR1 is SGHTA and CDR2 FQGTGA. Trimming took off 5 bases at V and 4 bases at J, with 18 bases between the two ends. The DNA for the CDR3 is TGTGCCAGCAGCCCAATGGCAGGTTTTAATTACAATGAGCAGTTCTTC. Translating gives CASSPMAGFNYNEQFF.

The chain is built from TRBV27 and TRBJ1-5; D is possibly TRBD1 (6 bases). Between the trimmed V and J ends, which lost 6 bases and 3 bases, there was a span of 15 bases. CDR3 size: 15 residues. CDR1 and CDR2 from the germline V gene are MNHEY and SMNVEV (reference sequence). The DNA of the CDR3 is TGTGCCAGCAGCCAGTACGGACAGAACAATCAGCCCCAGCATTTT. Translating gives CASSQYGQNNQPQHF.

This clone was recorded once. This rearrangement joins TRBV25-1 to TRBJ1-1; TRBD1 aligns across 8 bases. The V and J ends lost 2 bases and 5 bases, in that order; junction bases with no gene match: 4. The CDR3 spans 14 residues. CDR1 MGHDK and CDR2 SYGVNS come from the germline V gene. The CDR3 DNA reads TGTGCCAGCAGTGAAACAGGGGGAAGTACTGAAGCTTTCTTT. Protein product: CASSETGGSTEAFF.

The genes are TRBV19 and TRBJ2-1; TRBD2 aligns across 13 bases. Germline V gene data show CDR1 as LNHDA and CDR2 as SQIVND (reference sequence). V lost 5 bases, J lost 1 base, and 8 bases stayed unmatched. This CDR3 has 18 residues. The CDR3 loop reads CASSSRTSGSASYNEQFF. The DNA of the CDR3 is TGTGCCAGTAGTTCCCGGACTAGCGGGAGTGCTTCCTACAATGAGCAGTTCTTC.

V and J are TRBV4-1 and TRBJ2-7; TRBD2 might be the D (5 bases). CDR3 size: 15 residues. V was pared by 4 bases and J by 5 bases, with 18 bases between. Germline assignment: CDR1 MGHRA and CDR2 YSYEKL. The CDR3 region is CASSRRTEIQHEQYF. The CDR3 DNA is TGCGCCAGCAGCCGCCGGACTGAAATTCAACACGAGCAGTACTTC.

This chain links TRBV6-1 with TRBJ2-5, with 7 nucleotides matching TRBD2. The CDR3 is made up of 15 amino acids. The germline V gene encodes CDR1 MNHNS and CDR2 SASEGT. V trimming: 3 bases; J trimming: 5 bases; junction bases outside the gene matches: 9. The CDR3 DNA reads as TGTGCCAGCAGTGAGGACCCAGCGGGGTTCGAGACCCAGTACTTC. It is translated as CASSEDPAGFETQYF.

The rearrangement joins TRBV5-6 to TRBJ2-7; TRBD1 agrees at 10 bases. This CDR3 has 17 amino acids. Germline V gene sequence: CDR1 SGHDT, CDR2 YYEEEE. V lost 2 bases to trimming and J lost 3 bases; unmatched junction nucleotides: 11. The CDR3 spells CASSFRQGASGFYEQYF. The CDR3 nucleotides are TGTGCCAGCAGCTTTCGACAGGGGGCATCGGGTTTCTACGAGCAGTACTTC.

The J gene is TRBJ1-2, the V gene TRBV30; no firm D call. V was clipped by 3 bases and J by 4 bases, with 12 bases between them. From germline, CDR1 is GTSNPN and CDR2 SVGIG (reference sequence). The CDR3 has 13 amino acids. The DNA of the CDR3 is TGTGCCTGGAGCGAAGACATGCGCTATGGCTACACCTTC. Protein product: CAWSEDMRYGYTF. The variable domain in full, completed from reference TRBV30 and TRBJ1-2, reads SQTIHQWPATLVQPVGSPLSLECTVEGTSNPNLYWYRQAAGRGLQLLFYSVGIGQISSEVPQNLSASRPQDRQFILSSKKLLLSDSGFYLCAWSEDMRYGYTFGSGTRLTVV.

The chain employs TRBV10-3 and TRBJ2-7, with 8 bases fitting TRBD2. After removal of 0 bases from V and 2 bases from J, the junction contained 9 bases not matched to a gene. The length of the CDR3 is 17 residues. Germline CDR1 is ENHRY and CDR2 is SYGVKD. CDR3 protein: CAISESVGLAGPYEQYF. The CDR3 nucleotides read TGTGCCATCAGTGAGTCGGTGGGGCTAGCGGGCCCCTACGAGCAGTACTTC.

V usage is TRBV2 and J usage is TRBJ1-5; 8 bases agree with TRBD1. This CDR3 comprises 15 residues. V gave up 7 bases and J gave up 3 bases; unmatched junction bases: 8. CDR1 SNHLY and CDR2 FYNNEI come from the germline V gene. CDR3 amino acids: CASKGSGQDNQPQHF. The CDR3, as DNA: TGTGCCAGCAAAGGGTCGGGACAGGACAATCAGCCCCAGCATTTT.

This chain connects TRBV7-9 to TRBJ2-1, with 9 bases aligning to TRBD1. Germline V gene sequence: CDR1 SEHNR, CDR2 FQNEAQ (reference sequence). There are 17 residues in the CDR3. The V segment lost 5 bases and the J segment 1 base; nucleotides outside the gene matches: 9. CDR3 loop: CASSPIQGAGSYNEQFF. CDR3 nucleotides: TGTGCCAGCAGCCCAATACAGGGGGCTGGATCCTACAATGAGCAGTTCTTC.